This TCR beta chain was retrieved from a study of cytomegalovirus exposure and HLA in healthy donors. Study at large: In a previous analysis, 100 million to 140 million unique TCR beta sequences were found from some 200 million T cells. Study-level results: Among the CMV-associated chains, a few were confirmed in vitro as specific for CMV antigens. Several V segments, TRBV6-2 and TRBV6-3 among them, could not be told apart and were dropped.

The V segment lost 5 bases and the J segment 5 bases; nucleotides outside the gene matches: 5. The CDR3 is made up of 13 amino acids. In germline, CDR1 is SGHTS, CDR2 YDEGEE. Primers for the PCR totalled 60 Vbeta and 13 Jbeta. The method was immunoSEQ multiplex PCR; TCRdb's version includes in-frame clones alone and lacks a portion of them. The top ten hold approximately 2% of the sample, which has approximately 160,000 clones, 75% to 90% seen once. To note about this clone: The antigen remains unidentified.

The rearrangement uses TRBV5-8 and TRBJ2-5; 8 positions match TRBD1. The source is a human donor in good health. The sample consisted of PBMCs. This CDR3 is CASRRTGLETQYF. In DNA, the CDR3 is TGTGCCAGCAGAAGGACAGGGTTGGAGACCCAGTACTTC.